A selection of T cell receptor beta chains follows, all from one sample in a study of blood T cells in healthy people across ages. TCRdb reprocessed the 5' RACE reads via MiXCR and lists one record per CDR3 protein. Of roughly 2 million distinct CDR3 sequences in the sample, 40% to 55% were seen once. What was sequenced was blood. All receptors derive from a woman aged 40 to 49 in good health. Both conserved end residues are trimmed from each CDR3. The order of the fields is V gene, J gene, CDR3 protein.

V: TRBV15
J: TRBJ1-5
CDR3: ATSRDGTVSRQPQH

V: TRBV7-2
J: TRBJ1-4
CDR3: ASSLGGGGGEKLF

V: TRBV5-1
J: TRBJ1-2
CDR3: ASSLDEGVNGYT

V: TRBV5-1
J: TRBJ2-1
CDR3: ASSLLLSSSYNEQF

V: TRBV2
J: TRBJ2-7
CDR3: ASEPGDRAGEQY

V: TRBV10-3
J: TRBJ2-3
CDR3: AISEGTGVTDTQY

V: TRBV4-3
J: TRBJ1-2
CDR3: ASSQDGVHGYT

V: TRBV7-2
J: TRBJ2-7
CDR3: ASSFGVAGFVSYEQY

V: TRBV20-1
J: TRBJ2-3
CDR3: SVNEITDTQY

V: TRBV20-1
J: TRBJ1-2
CDR3: SPDEQATYGYT

V: TRBV20-1
J: TRBJ2-1
CDR3: SARDPRGLGEQF

V: TRBV6-5
J: TRBJ2-7
CDR3: ASGRGGQGPGEQY

V: TRBV5-1
J: TRBJ2-3
CDR3: ASTSGQGPADTQY

V: TRBV20-1
J: TRBJ2-5
CDR3: SAMGRPSETQY

V: TRBV6-2/TRBV6-3
J: TRBJ1-2
CDR3: ASSYPRAAHYGYT

V: TRBV20-1
J: TRBJ2-1
CDR3: SATGLVSPNEQF

V: TRBV12-3/TRBV12-4
J: TRBJ2-5
CDR3: ASSATGGRETQY

V: TRBV5-1
J: TRBJ2-5
CDR3: ASSFDRAWGNEQY

V: TRBV7-2
J: TRBJ1-2
CDR3: ASSPQGLSGYT

V: TRBV28
J: TRBJ2-1
CDR3: ASSSPPTEYNEQF

V: TRBV24-1
J: TRBJ2-3
CDR3: ATQHEGGTQY

V: TRBV6-5
J: TRBJ2-6
CDR3: ASSYSTLTSSGANVLT

V: TRBV7-2
J: TRBJ2-3
CDR3: ASSLAAWGGRIEFTDTQY

V: TRBV7-2
J: TRBJ1-5
CDR3: ASSLGFRQYQPQH

V: TRBV4-1
J: TRBJ2-7
CDR3: ASSHEGGQPYEQY

V: TRBV29-1
J: TRBJ2-1
CDR3: SARRDGAYNEQF

V: TRBV5-1
J: TRBJ2-3
CDR3: ASSLEREPDTQY

V: TRBV6-2/TRBV6-3
J: TRBJ1-1
CDR3: ASVTDSNTEAF

V: TRBV7-8
J: TRBJ2-6
CDR3: ASSNRGTGANVLT

V: TRBV7-9
J: TRBJ2-5
CDR3: ASKETRETQY

V: TRBV20-1
J: TRBJ2-3
CDR3: SARELAGFTDTQY

V: TRBV11-2
J: .
CDR3: ASSTSGGNYEQY

V: TRBV5-1
J: TRBJ1-2
CDR3: ASSLASQIYGYT

V: TRBV7-9
J: TRBJ2-5
CDR3: ASEPRAGDETQY

V: TRBV28
J: TRBJ2-7
CDR3: ASSLIRQASYEQY

V: TRBV7-8
J: TRBJ1-2
CDR3: ASSLAQDPGGGYT

V: TRBV20-1
J: TRBJ2-5
CDR3: SARAGRTQETQY

V: TRBV7-2
J: TRBJ2-1
CDR3: ASSLGGRGTSSYNEQF